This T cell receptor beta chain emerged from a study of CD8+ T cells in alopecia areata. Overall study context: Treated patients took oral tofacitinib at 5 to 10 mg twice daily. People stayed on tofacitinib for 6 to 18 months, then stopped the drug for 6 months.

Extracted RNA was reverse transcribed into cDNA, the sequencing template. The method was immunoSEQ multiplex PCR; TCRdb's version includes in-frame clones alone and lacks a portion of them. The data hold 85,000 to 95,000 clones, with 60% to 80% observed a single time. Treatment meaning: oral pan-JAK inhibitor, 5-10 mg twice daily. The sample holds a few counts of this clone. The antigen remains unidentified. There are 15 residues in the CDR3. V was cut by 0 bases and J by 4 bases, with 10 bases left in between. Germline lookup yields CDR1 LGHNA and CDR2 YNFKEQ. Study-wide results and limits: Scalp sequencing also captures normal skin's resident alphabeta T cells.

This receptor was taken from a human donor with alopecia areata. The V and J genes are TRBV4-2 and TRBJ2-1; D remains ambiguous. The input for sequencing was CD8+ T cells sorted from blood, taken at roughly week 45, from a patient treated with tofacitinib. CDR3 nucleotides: TGTGCCAGCAGCCAAGAGAAAGTCTCATACAATGAGCAGTTCTTC. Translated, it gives CASSQEKVSYNEQFF.